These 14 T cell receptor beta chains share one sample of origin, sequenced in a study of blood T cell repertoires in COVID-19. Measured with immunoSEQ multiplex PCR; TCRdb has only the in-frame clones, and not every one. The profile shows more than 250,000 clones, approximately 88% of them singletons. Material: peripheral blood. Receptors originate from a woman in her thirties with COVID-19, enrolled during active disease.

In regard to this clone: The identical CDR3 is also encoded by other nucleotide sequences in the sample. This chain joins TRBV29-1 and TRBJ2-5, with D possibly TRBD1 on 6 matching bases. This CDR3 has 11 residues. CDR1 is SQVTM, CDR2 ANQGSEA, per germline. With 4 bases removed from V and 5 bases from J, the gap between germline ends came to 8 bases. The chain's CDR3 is CSVGQGETQYF. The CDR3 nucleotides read TGCAGCGTTGGGCAGGGGGAGACCCAGTACTTC.

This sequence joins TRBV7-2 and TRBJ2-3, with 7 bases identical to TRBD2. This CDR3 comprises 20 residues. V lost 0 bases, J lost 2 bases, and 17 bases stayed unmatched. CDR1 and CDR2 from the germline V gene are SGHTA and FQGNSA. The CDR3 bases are TGTGCCAGCAGCTTAGCGCTTTATGGCGGGGGTAAATATACCACAGATACGCAGTATTTT. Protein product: CASSLALYGGGKYTTDTQYF.

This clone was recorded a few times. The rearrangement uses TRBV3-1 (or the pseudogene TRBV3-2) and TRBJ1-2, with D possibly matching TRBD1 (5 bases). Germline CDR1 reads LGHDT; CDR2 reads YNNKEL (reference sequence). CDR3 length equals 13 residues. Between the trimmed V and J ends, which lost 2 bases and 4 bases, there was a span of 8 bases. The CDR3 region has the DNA TGTGCCAGCAGCCAACAGGGTTCCTATGGCTACACCTTC. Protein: CASSQQGSYGYTF.

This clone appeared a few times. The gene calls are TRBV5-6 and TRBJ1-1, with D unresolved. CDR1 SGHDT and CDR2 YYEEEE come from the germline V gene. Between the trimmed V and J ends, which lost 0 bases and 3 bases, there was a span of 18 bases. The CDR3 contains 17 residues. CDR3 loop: CASSLVATGAGYTEAFF. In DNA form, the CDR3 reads TGTGCCAGCAGCTTGGTGGCGACGGGCGCGGGGTACACTGAAGCTTTCTTT. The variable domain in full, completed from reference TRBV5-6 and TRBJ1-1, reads DAGVTQSPTHLIKTRGQQVTLRCSPKSGHDTVSWYQQALGQGPQFIFQYYEEEERQRGNFPDRFSGHQFPNYSSELNVNALLLGDSALYLCASSLVATGAGYTEAFFGQGTRLTVV.

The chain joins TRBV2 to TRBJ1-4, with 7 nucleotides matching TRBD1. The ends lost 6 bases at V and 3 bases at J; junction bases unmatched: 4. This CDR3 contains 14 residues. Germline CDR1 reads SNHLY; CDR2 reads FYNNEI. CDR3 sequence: CASREGASNEKLFF. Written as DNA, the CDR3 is TGTGCCAGCAGGGAGGGGGCGTCTAATGAAAAACTGTTTTTT.

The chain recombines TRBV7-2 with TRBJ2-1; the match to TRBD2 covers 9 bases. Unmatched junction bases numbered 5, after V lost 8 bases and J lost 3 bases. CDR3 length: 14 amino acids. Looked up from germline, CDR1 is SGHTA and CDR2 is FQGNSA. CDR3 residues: CASRGTSLYNEQFF. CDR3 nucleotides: TGTGCCAGCCGAGGGACTAGCCTCTACAATGAGCAGTTCTTC.

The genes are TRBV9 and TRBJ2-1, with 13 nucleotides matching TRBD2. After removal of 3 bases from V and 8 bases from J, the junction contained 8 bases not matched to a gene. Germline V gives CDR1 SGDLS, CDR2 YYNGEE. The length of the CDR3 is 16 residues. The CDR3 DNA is TGTGCCAGCAGCGCGCTCGGGACTAGCGGGGTCCATGAGCAGTTCTTC. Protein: CASSALGTSGVHEQFF.

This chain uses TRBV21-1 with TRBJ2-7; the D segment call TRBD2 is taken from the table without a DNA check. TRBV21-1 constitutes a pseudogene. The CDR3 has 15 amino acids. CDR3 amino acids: CASTPRSGGPYEQYV. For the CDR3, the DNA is TGTGCCAGCACCCCCCGGAGCGGGGGGCCCTACGAGCAGTACGTC.

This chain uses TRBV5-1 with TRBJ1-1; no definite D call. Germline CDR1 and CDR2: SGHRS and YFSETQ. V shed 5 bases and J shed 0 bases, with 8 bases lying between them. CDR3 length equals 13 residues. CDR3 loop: CASREGLNTEAFF. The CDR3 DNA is TGCGCCAGCAGGGAGGGATTGAACACTGAAGCTTTCTTT.

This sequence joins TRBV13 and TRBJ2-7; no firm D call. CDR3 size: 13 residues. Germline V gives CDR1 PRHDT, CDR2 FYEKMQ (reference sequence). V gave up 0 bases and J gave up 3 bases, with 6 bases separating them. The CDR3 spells CASSLGNSYEQYV. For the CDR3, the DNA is TGTGCCAGCAGCTTAGGCAACAGCTACGAGCAGTACGTC.

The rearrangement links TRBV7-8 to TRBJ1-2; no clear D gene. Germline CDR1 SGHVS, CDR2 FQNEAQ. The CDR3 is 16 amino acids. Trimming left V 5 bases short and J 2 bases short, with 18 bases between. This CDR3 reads CASSPSGRGGNYGYTF. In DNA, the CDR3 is TGTGCCAGCAGCCCCAGCGGCCGGGGAGGGAACTATGGCTACACCTTC.

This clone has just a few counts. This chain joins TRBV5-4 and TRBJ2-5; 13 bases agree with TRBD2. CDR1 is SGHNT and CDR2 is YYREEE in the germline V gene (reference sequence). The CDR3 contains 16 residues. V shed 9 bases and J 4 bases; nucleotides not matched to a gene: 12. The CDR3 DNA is TGTGCCACCGTTCTGAGACTAGCGGGGGGTGTAGAGACCCAGTACTTC. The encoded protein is CATVLRLAGGVETQYF.

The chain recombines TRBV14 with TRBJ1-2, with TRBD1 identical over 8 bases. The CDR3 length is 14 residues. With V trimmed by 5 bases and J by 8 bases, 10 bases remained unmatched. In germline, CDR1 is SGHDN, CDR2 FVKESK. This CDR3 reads CASSAETGVGGYTF. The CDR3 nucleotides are TGTGCCAGCAGCGCCGAGACAGGGGTAGGAGGCTACACCTTC.

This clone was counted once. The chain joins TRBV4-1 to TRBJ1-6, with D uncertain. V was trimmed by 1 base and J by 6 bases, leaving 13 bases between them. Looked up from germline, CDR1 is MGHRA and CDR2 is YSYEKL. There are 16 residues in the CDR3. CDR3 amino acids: CASSQVGLGFNSPLHF. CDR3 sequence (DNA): TGCGCCAGCAGCCAAGTTGGACTAGGGTTTAATTCACCCCTCCACTTT.